The rows below give T cell receptor beta chains drawn from one sample of a study of radiation and T cells in renal cell carcinoma. The data were produced by immunoSEQ multiplex PCR, yet TCRdb's version contains in-frame clones alone and is incomplete. The data show about 150,000 clones, 86% seen once. The sequencing here drew on blood, taken from a patient whose treatment included radiotherapy and nephrectomy. These receptors were taken from a woman between 45 and 65 years old with renal cell carcinoma. Both conserved end residues are part of each CDR3. D genes are given only for firm matches. The size of a clone is reported for some rows only, either as once, few or many, or as a class for expanded clones.

CDR3aa	CDR3nt	d_gene	abundance	v_gene	j_gene
CASTFTGRTYEQYF	TGTGCCAGCACCTTTACCGGGAGAACCTACGAGCAGTACTTC	NA	NA	TRBV28	TRBJ2-7
CASSHTGTSGTNEQFF	TGCGCCAGCAGCCACACCGGGACTAGCGGTACCAATGAGCAGTTCTTC	TRBD2	NA	TRBV4-1	TRBJ2-1
CASSSVGTSGTSSYNEQFF	TGCGCCAGCAGCTCGGTCGGGACTAGCGGGACCAGCTCCTACAATGAGCAGTTCTTC	TRBD2	few	TRBV5-1	TRBJ2-1
CASIGGDLVEAFF	TGTGCCAGTATTGGAGGGGATTTGGTAGAAGCTTTCTTT	NA	NA	TRBV19	TRBJ1-1
CASSLKTRLDEQYF	TGTGCCAGCAGTCTAAAGACGCGCTTGGACGAGCAGTACTTC	NA	once	TRBV14	TRBJ2-7
CASSEDWDRYNEQFF	TGTGCCAGCAGTGAAGACTGGGACCGCTACAATGAGCAGTTCTTC	NA	NA	TRBV6-1	TRBJ2-1
CASSHTGVSSQETQYF	TGTGCCAGCAGCCATACAGGGGTCTCATCCCAAGAGACCCAGTACTTC	TRBD1	once	TRBV7-2	TRBJ2-5
CASSNGETTNEKLFF	TGTGCCAGCTCCAACGGGGAAACAACTAATGAAAAACTGTTTTTT	NA	NA	TRBV18	TRBJ1-4
CASSQGEQYF	TGTGCCAGCAGTCAAGGGGAGCAGTACTTC	NA	NA	TRBV6-5	TRBJ2-7
CASSGTGQQETQYF	TGTGCCAGCAGCGGGACAGGGCAACAAGAGACCCAGTACTTC	TRBD1	NA	TRBV9	TRBJ2-5
CASSLARGGQDTQYF	TGTGCCAGCAGCTTAGCACGGGGGGGCCAAGATACGCAGTATTTT	TRBD2	NA	TRBV7-2	TRBJ2-3
CASSQEGTQLTTQYF	TGCGCCAGCAGCCAAGAAGGGACACAGTTGACTACGCAGTATTTT	NA	once	TRBV4-3	TRBJ2-3
CAWSILELRTDTQYF	TGTGCCTGGAGTATTCTCGAGCTGCGAACCGATACGCAGTATTTT	NA	NA	TRBV30	TRBJ2-3
CASSSGPGEQFF	TGTGCCAGCAGCTCGGGCCCGGGTGAGCAGTTCTTC	NA	NA	TRBV5-4	TRBJ2-1
CASSLQGPYEQYF	TGTGCCAGCAGCTTACAGGGTCCGTACGAGCAGTACTTC	NA	few	TRBV7-8	TRBJ2-7
CASSPQPSTDSYEQYF	TGTGCCAGCTCACCCCAACCCTCTACGGATTCCTACGAGCAGTACTTC	NA	NA	TRBV18	TRBJ2-7
CASTHRLAGNEQFF	TGTGCCAGCACGCATCGACTAGCGGGTAATGAGCAGTTCTTC	TRBD2	NA	TRBV13	TRBJ2-1
CASSELGTGGAETQYF	TGTGCCAGCAGCGAACTTGGGACAGGAGGGGCAGAGACCCAGTACTTC	TRBD1	NA	TRBV7-7	TRBJ2-5
CASSLTSQSSELGELFF	TGTGCCAGCAGCTTAACGTCTCAGTCTAGCGAACTCGGGGAGCTGTTTTTT	NA	NA	TRBV5-6	TRBJ2-2
CASSPGGLGYTF	TGTGCCAGCAGCCCCGGGGGGCTTGGCTACACCTTC	NA	NA	TRBV5-6	TRBJ1-2
CASSLAGTGRETQYF	TGTGCCAGCAGCTTAGCGGGGACAGGGAGGGAGACCCAGTACTTC	TRBD1	NA	TRBV7-2	TRBJ2-5
CASSPRRGPQETQYF	TGTGCCAGCAGCCCGCGAAGGGGCCCCCAAGAGACCCAGTACTTC	NA	NA	TRBV6-1	TRBJ2-5
CASSVTSGSSDEQFF	TGTGCCAGCAGCGTAACTAGCGGGAGCTCGGATGAGCAGTTCTTC	TRBD2	NA	TRBV7-9	TRBJ2-1
CASRPGLAGEQFF	TGTGCCAGCAGGCCGGGACTAGCGGGCGAGCAGTTCTTC	TRBD2	NA	TRBV6-5	TRBJ2-1
CASSVARSQYF	TGTGCCAGCAGTGTCGCTCGTTCGCAGTATTTT	NA	NA	TRBV2	TRBJ2-3
CASSLASGTRDYGYTF	TGTGCCAGCAGCTTAGCGTCGGGGACCCGGGACTATGGCTACACCTTC	NA	NA	TRBV7-2	TRBJ1-2
CASSHGTRNEKLFF	TGCGCCAGCAGCCACGGGACAAGAAATGAAAAACTGTTTTTT	NA	NA	TRBV4-1	TRBJ1-4
CASVKGGSNQPQHF	TGTGCCAGCGTAAAGGGGGGTAGCAATCAGCCCCAGCATTTT	NA	NA	TRBV2	TRBJ1-5
CASSQGRGNEKLFF	TGCGCCAGCAGCCAAGGCAGGGGGAATGAAAAACTGTTTTTT	TRBD1	few	TRBV4-1	TRBJ1-4
CASSSRDRVKGYTF	TGTGCCAGCAGTTCCCGAGACAGGGTAAAGGGCTACACCTTC	TRBD1	NA	TRBV6-5	TRBJ1-2
CASNRYYEQYF	TGTGCCAGCAATAGATACTACGAGCAGTACTTC	NA	NA	TRBV2	TRBJ2-7
CASSQGHRGADTQYF	TGTGCCAGCAGCCAAGGGCACAGGGGAGCAGATACGCAGTATTTT	TRBD1	NA	TRBV7-9	TRBJ2-3
CASSEGGDAYNEQFF	TGTGCCAGCAGTGAAGGCGGGGACGCCTACAATGAGCAGTTCTTC	NA	NA	TRBV2	TRBJ2-1
CASSLASGGNYGYTF	TGTGCCAGCAGCTTAGCATCGGGGGGAAACTATGGCTACACCTTC	NA	NA	TRBV7-2	TRBJ1-2
CASSSGRLDTQYF	TGTGCCAGCAGCTCTGGCCGATTAGATACGCAGTATTTT	NA	NA	TRBV7-2	TRBJ2-3
CASSLGSGWRETQYF	TGTGCCAGCAGCTTAGGGTCAGGGTGGAGAGAGACCCAGTACTTC	NA	NA	TRBV7-2	TRBJ2-5
CASSYLSSYEQYF	TGTGCCAGCAGTTACCTTAGCTCCTACGAGCAGTACTTC	NA	NA	TRBV6-5	TRBJ2-7
CASSLRTFGYTF	TGTGCCAGCAGCTTAAGGACATTCGGCTACACCTTC	NA	NA	TRBV13	TRBJ1-2
CASSRDRAYEQFF	TGTGCCAGCAGCCGGGACAGGGCTTATGAGCAGTTCTTC	TRBD1	NA	TRBV11-3	TRBJ2-1
CASRHGGRRIGVGTEAFF	TGTGCCAGTAGGCACGGGGGGAGAAGAATCGGTGTGGGCACTGAAGCTTTCTTT	NA	NA	TRBV19	TRBJ1-1
CVSSARQGGYEQYF	TGTGTCAGCAGCGCCCGACAGGGAGGCTACGAGCAGTACTTC	NA	NA	TRBV5-6	TRBJ2-7
CASSPPGLWAEAFF	TGCGCCAGCAGCCCGCCGGGACTTTGGGCTGAAGCTTTCTTT	NA	NA	TRBV5-1	TRBJ1-1
CSAAITSRQHF	TGCAGTGCCGCAATCACGTCCCGACAGCATTTT	NA	NA	TRBV20-1	TRBJ1-5
CASSAPGTENTEAFF	TGTGCCAGCAGCGCCCCCGGGACAGAGAACACTGAAGCTTTCTTT	TRBD1	NA	TRBV9	TRBJ1-1
CASSLSGTGGFSGANVLTF	TGCGCCAGCAGCCTCTCTGGGACAGGGGGTTTCTCTGGGGCCAACGTCCTGACTTTC	TRBD1	NA	TRBV5-1	TRBJ2-6
CASRPRASGVLSQETQYF	TGTGCCAGCCGCCCAAGGGCTAGCGGAGTCCTGTCCCAAGAGACCCAGTACTTC	TRBD2	once	TRBV27	TRBJ2-5